This T cell receptor beta chain is from a study of cytomegalovirus exposure and HLA in healthy donors. The study's findings and limits: In the analysis, some V segments, TRBV6-2 and TRBV6-3 included, were excluded as indistinguishable. Differences between HLA loci emerged in a later analysis of TCR association rates, with DRB1 most and HLA-C fewest. Cytomegalovirus association was assigned to around 150 TCR beta chains.

The germline gives CDR1 MGHRA, CDR2 YSYEKL. The length of the CDR3 is 15 residues. Trimming took 6 bases from V and 8 from J; bases not matched to a gene: 12. Remarks on this clone: Its antigen is unidentified.

PCR primers comprised 60 Vbeta and 13 Jbeta primers. In the study's own analysis: Unique TCR beta chains totaled some 78 million in a later count, with 8.5 million to 12 million of them shared. The protocol was immunoSEQ multiplex PCR, while the TCRdb copy is restricted to in-frame clones and leaves out a portion. V and J calls plus clone size are reproduced from that table; the DNA served to infer D and trimming. The table lists 100,000 to 150,000 clones, 80% to 85% of them singletons. The material sequenced was PBMCs. The chain joins TRBV4-1 to TRBJ1-4, with 7 nucleotides matching TRBD1. This TCR came from a woman aged 25 to 39 in good health and CMV-seronegative. The DNA for the CDR3 is TGCGCCAGCAGGCCAACACAGGGGAGAGGAGAAAAACTGTTTTTT. Its translation: CASRPTQGRGEKLFF.